This TCR beta chain is drawn from a study of shared clonotypes between healthy human individuals. Study observations and caveats: The small donor group covered limited genetic and exposure diversity. Larger richness was generally estimated for naive than memory subsets. It was the non-shared clonotypes that had lower generation probabilities than clonotypes shared by all four donors.

Assay: immunoSEQ multiplex PCR; the TCRdb copy retains only in-frame clones and omits some. Of some 1.5 million clones in the sample, 98% were seen once. The CDR3 consists of 13 residues. Germline V gives CDR1 SGHRS, CDR2 YFSETQ. V was trimmed by 3 bases and J by 2 bases, leaving 9 bases between them. As regards this clone: The antigen is undetermined. The same CDR3 arises from other DNA sequences in this sample as well.

Input material: naive CD4+ T cells sorted from blood. Subset specified: CD45RA+ positively selected. The TCR was taken from a man aged 25 to 40 in good health. This sequence joins TRBV5-1 and TRBJ2-7; a weak D match, TRBD2 (5 bases). In DNA form, the CDR3 reads TGCGCCAGCAGCTCGGACGGGACCTACGAGCAGTACTTC. Translating gives CASSSDGTYEQYF.